These 5 T cell receptor beta chains were sequenced from one sample in a study of cytomegalovirus exposure and HLA in healthy donors. The PCR used 60 Vbeta and 13 Jbeta primers. The protocol was immunoSEQ multiplex PCR, while the TCRdb copy is restricted to in-frame clones and leaves out a portion. Its clone listing holds around 100,000 clones. The sample taken for sequencing was PBMCs. Source of these receptors: a man aged 40-49 years in good health and CMV-seropositive.

The rearrangement joins TRBV28 to TRBJ1-5, with TRBD1 matching 8 bases. Germline-derived CDR1 and CDR2 are MDHEN and SYDVKM. There are 13 residues in the CDR3. Germline trimming cut 5 bases from V and 6 bases from J; bases unmatched to any gene: 3. In DNA form, the CDR3 reads TGTGCCAGCAGTAAGACAGGGGTTCAGCCCCAGCATTTT. It codes for CASSKTGVQPQHF.

The chain couples TRBV11-2 to TRBJ2-7, with D hard to call. From germline, CDR1 is SGHAT and CDR2 FQNNGV. The ends were cut back, 3 bases at V and 9 bases at J, with 9 bases in the middle. The CDR3 totals 11 residues. The CDR3 here is CASSLTRWQYF. The CDR3 DNA reads TGTGCCAGCAGCTTGACTCGGTGGCAGTACTTC. Full variable domain (missing parts from reference TRBV11-2 and TRBJ2-7): EAGVAQSPRYKIIEKRQSVAFWCNPISGHATLYWYQQILGQGPKLLIQFQNNGVVDDSQLPKDRFSAERLKGVDSTLKIQPAKLEDSAVYLCASSLTRWQYFGPGTRLTVT.

This chain joins TRBV14 and TRBJ2-3, with 7 positions matching TRBD2. V shed 1 base, J shed 1 base, and the junction held 20 bases outside the gene matches. Germline V gene data show CDR1 as SGHDN and CDR2 as FVKESK. The CDR3 contains 21 residues. The CDR3 DNA reads as TGTGCCAGCAGCCAAGTTGTTCTGGTGGCGGGAGTTTTTTCTGGCACAGATACGCAGTATTTT. It translates to CASSQVVLVAGVFSGTDTQYF.

The CDR3 sequence is CASSDPGTGVNEQFF. Here the CDR3 DNA reads TGTGCCAGCAGTGATCCGGGGACAGGGGTCAATGAGCAGTTCTTC. This chain links TRBV28 with TRBJ2-1, with 10 bases identical to TRBD1. Germline V gives CDR1 MDHEN, CDR2 SYDVKM. The CDR3 totals 15 residues. With V trimmed by 5 bases and J by 6 bases, 7 bases remained unmatched. Based on the CDR3 plus reference TRBV28 and TRBJ2-1, the full variable domain is DVKVTQSSRYLVKRTGEKVFLECVQDMDHENMFWYRQDPGLGLRLIYFSYDVKMKEKGDIPEGYSVSREKKERFSLILESASTNQTSMYLCASSDPGTGVNEQFFGPGTRLTVL.

The J gene is TRBJ2-7, the V gene TRBV28, with 9 bases lining up with TRBD1. The CDR3 has 15 residues. Germline CDR1 reads MDHEN; CDR2 reads SYDVKM. After removal of 4 bases from V and 7 bases from J, the junction contained 11 bases not matched to a gene. This chain's CDR3 is CASSWRDRVTQEQYF. In DNA, the CDR3 is TGTGCCAGCAGTTGGCGGGACAGGGTAACGCAAGAGCAGTACTTC.